The 32 T cell receptor beta chains below were found in one sample sequenced in a study of blood T cell repertoires in COVID-19. Assay used: immunoSEQ multiplex PCR; TCRdb lists only in-frame clones, some missing. The sample includes about 160,000 clones, approximately 86% seen only once; the top ten take around 7%. Material for sequencing was peripheral blood. These receptors all stem from a man between 50 and 59 years old with active or convalescent COVID-19.

The J gene is TRBJ1-5, the V gene TRBV6-5, with TRBD1 matching over 7 bases. This CDR3 contains 14 residues. Trimming took 7 bases from V and 9 from J; bases not matched to a gene: 12. CDR1 and CDR2 (germline): MNHEY, SVGAGI. The CDR3 here is CASTRDRAQGPQHF. The CDR3 nucleotides are TGTGCCAGCACCAGGGACAGAGCCCAAGGGCCCCAGCATTTT.

The J gene is TRBJ2-7, the V gene TRBV11-3; 12 bases fit TRBD1. There are 16 residues in the CDR3. V was clipped by 5 bases and J by 1 base; unmatched bases: 6. Germline CDR1 SGHNT, CDR2 YENEEA. The CDR3: CASSPRDRGRSYEQYF. The DNA for the CDR3 is TGTGCCAGCAGCCCGCGGGACAGGGGGCGATCCTACGAGCAGTACTTC.

The V call is TRBV2, the J call TRBJ2-7; TRBD2 is a possible D gene (6 bases). The CDR3 extends over 12 amino acids. Between the trimmed V and J ends, which lost 4 bases and 7 bases, there was a span of 11 bases. Germline V lookup: CDR1 SNHLY, CDR2 FYNNEI. CDR3 bases: TGTGCCAGCAGTGCGACTAGTAGTGAGCAGTACTTC. This gives the protein CASSATSSEQYF.

This clone occurred once. The chain combines TRBV4-1 with TRBJ2-2; D perhaps matches TRBD1 (6 bases). The germline V and J ends were trimmed by 4 bases and 5 bases, with 17 bases remaining between them. Germline V gene data show CDR1 as MGHRA and CDR2 as YSYEKL. The CDR3 totals 16 residues. CDR3 coding DNA: TGCGCCAGCAGCCCCCCGGTGGGCAGGGGAACCGGGGAGCTGTTTTTT. This encodes CASSPPVGRGTGELFF.

This clone was seen only once. V gene TRBV18 combines with J gene TRBJ2-3, with D tentatively TRBD2 (6 bases). The CDR3 is 17 amino acids. The germline gives CDR1 KGHSH, CDR2 LQKENI. The V and J ends lost 2 bases and 2 bases respectively, with 17 bases between them. CDR3 region: CASSPFPGLPTTDTQYF. CDR3 DNA sequence: TGTGCCAGCTCACCATTCCCGGGACTCCCGACCACAGATACGCAGTATTTT. The full variable domain, its missing parts supplied by reference TRBV18 and TRBJ2-3, is NAGVMQNPRHLVRRRGQEARLRCSPMKGHSHVYWYRQLPEEGLKFMVYLQKENIIDESGMPKERFSAEFPKEGPSILRIQQVVRGDSAAYFCASSPFPGLPTTDTQYFGPGTRLTVL.

This clone was observed a single time. The chain employs TRBV3-1 (or the pseudogene TRBV3-2) and TRBJ1-5, with D possibly being TRBD1 (6 bases). This CDR3 is built from 15 residues. Germline V gene data show CDR1 as LGHDT and CDR2 as YNNKEL (reference sequence). Trimming cost V 2 bases and J 2 bases, with 10 bases left between them. The CDR3 DNA is TGTGCCAGCAGCCAATATTCAGGGGGCAATCAGCCCCAGCATTTT. It codes for CASSQYSGGNQPQHF.

This chain joins TRBV19 and TRBJ2-1, with D perhaps matching TRBD2 (7 bases). V lost 3 bases, J lost 1 base, and 10 bases lay in between. The germline CDR1 and CDR2 sequences are LNHDA and SQIVND (reference sequence). The CDR3 has 15 residues. The CDR3 sequence: CASSMGGGSYNEQFF. The CDR3 DNA reads as TGTGCCAGTAGTATGGGAGGGGGGTCCTACAATGAGCAGTTCTTC. The whole variable domain, filled in from reference TRBV19 and TRBJ2-1, reads DGGITQSPKYLFRKEGQNVTLSCEQNLNHDAMYWYRQDPGQGLRLIYYSQIVNDFQKGDIAEGYSVSREKKESFPLTVTSAQKNPTAFYLCASSMGGGSYNEQFFGPGTRLTVL.

The V and J genes are TRBV9 and TRBJ1-6; unclear D gene. Trimming took off 6 bases at V and 6 bases at J, with 13 bases between the two ends. This CDR3 contains 14 residues. Germline values: CDR1 SGDLS, CDR2 YYNGEE. CDR3 nucleotide sequence: TGTGCCAGCAACTCAGGACTTGCTAATTCACCCCTCCACTTT. Amino acids: CASNSGLANSPLHF.

This chain links TRBV7-9 with TRBJ1-6; D uncertain. V lost 1 base to trimming and J lost 14 bases, with 9 bases between them. The CDR3 extends over 12 amino acids. Germline V CDR1 and CDR2: SEHNR, FQNEAQ (reference sequence). CDR3 DNA: TGTGCCAGCAGCTTAGAACCCCTATCCCTCCACTTT. It is translated as CASSLEPLSLHF.

The chain uses TRBV9 and TRBJ1-2, with TRBD1 as a possible D gene (5 bases). The CDR3 contains 14 residues. Germline loops: CDR1 SGDLS, CDR2 YYNGEE. Trimming pared 0 bases from V and 7 bases from J, leaving 13 bases between. CDR3 sequence: CASSVEAGHPGYTF. CDR3 nucleotides: TGTGCCAGCAGCGTAGAGGCAGGGCACCCTGGCTACACCTTC.

V usage is TRBV15 and J usage is TRBJ2-2; no clear D gene. Germline assignment: CDR1 LNHNV and CDR2 YYDKDF (reference sequence). The CDR3 length is 13 residues. The V end was cut by 1 base, the J end by 7 bases, with 7 bases between. The CDR3 DNA reads as TGTGCCACCAGCAGAGTTTTCGGCGGGGAGCTGTTTTTT. It yields the protein CATSRVFGGELFF.

The V and J genes are TRBV30 and TRBJ2-7; 11 positions match TRBD2. Losses at the gene ends were 2 bases for V and 3 bases for J; bases not matched to a gene: 9. The length of the CDR3 is 16 residues. CDR1 is GTSNPN and CDR2 is SVGIG in the germline V gene (reference sequence). The CDR3 DNA sequence: TGTGCCTGGAGTTCGACGCCGGGACTAGCGGTCTACGAGCAGTACTTC. Its protein is CAWSSTPGLAVYEQYF.

This chain uses TRBV2 with TRBJ1-2; unclear D gene. V gave up 7 bases and J gave up 1 base, with 10 bases separating them. The CDR3 has 13 amino acids. The germline V gene has CDR1 SNHLY and CDR2 FYNNEI. The CDR3 here is CASNRFLNYGYTF. The CDR3 region has the DNA TGTGCCAGCAACCGGTTCCTTAACTATGGCTACACCTTC. The full variable domain, completed using reference TRBV2 and TRBJ1-2, is EPEVTQTPSHQVTQMGQEVILRCVPISNHLYFYWYRQILGQKVEFLVSFYNNEISEKSEIFDDQFSVERPDGSNFTLKIRSTKLEDSAMYFCASNRFLNYGYTFGSGTRLTVV.

The CDR3 sequence: CASSIPGLAGGGSYNEQFF. CDR3 DNA: TGCGCCAGCAGCATTCCGGGACTAGCGGGGGGCGGCTCCTACAATGAGCAGTTCTTC. The V and J genes are TRBV5-1 and TRBJ2-1; 15 bases line up with TRBD2. With 4 bases clipped from V and 0 bases from J, the junction kept 8 bases outside the gene matches. Germline-derived CDR1 and CDR2 are SGHRS and YFSETQ. The CDR3 is 19 residues long.

V is TRBV2 and J is TRBJ2-2; a possible D gene is TRBD2 (5 bases). This CDR3 has 15 amino acids. The germline CDR1 and CDR2 sequences are SNHLY and FYNNEI. V was clipped by 6 bases and J by 0 bases, with 11 bases between them. The CDR3 loop reads CASRGRIANTGELFF. CDR3 in DNA: TGTGCCAGCAGGGGGAGAATCGCGAACACCGGGGAGCTGTTTTTT. Filled out from reference TRBV2 and TRBJ2-2, the complete variable domain reads EPEVTQTPSHQVTQMGQEVILRCVPISNHLYFYWYRQILGQKVEFLVSFYNNEISEKSEIFDDQFSVERPDGSNFTLKIRSTKLEDSAMYFCASRGRIANTGELFFGEGSRLTVL.

The chain has TRBV7-3 and TRBJ2-1, with 10 bases identical to TRBD2. The CDR3 runs to 14 residues. J lost 8 bases, V lost 3 bases, and 4 bases had no gene match. CDR1 and CDR2 (germline): SGHTA, FQGTGA. DNA of the CDR3: TGTGCCAGCAGCTTCTCTAGCGGGAGTTATGAGCAGTTCTTC. This codes for CASSFSSGSYEQFF. The full variable domain, in which reference TRBV7-3 and TRBJ2-1 provide the parts outside the CDR3, is GAGVSQTPSNKVTEKGKYVELRCDPISGHTALYWYRQSLGQGPEFLIYFQGTGAADDSGLPNDRFFAVRPEGSVSTLKIQRTERGDSAVYLCASSFSSGSYEQFFGPGTRLTVL.

The genes are TRBV6-5 and TRBJ2-7; 9 nucleotides agree with TRBD1. The CDR3 is 15 residues long. Germline assignment: CDR1 MNHEY and CDR2 SVGAGI. J gave up 4 bases and V 5 bases, and 9 bases lay outside the gene matches. The CDR3 region is CASSKGQGLSYEQYF. CDR3 DNA sequence: TGTGCCAGCAGTAAGGGACAGGGTTTGTCTTACGAGCAGTACTTC.

V gene TRBV6-2 or TRBV6-3 combines with J gene TRBJ2-2; tentatively, D is TRBD2 (5 bases). V was clipped by 5 bases and J by 6 bases, with 10 bases between them. This CDR3 is 13 amino acids long. The germline CDR1 and CDR2 sequences are MNHEY and SVGEGT. The CDR3 bases are TGTGCCAGCAGTGTACTAGTATCCGGGGAGCTGTTTTTT. It specifies CASSVLVSGELFF.

This rearrangement joins TRBV6-5 to TRBJ1-5, with TRBD1 matching 10 bases. The CDR3 has 15 residues. The V gene end was trimmed by 7 bases and the J gene end by 1 base; junction bases not matched to a gene: 4. Germline V lookup: CDR1 MNHEY, CDR2 SVGAGI. CDR3 coding DNA: TGTGCCAGCAACCCGGACAGGGGGAGCAATCAGCCCCAGCATTTT. Its translation is CASNPDRGSNQPQHF.

The chain joins TRBV5-5 to TRBJ1-5; 7 nucleotides line up with TRBD1. CDR3 length: 16 residues. CDR1 and CDR2 (germline): SGHKS, YYEKEE (reference sequence). V lost 3 bases to trimming and J lost 7 bases; unmatched junction nucleotides: 13. CDR3 sequence: CASSSETYRGGQPQHF. The CDR3 nucleotides read TGTGCCAGCAGCTCCGAGACCTACAGGGGTGGCCAGCCCCAGCATTTT.

The chain recombines TRBV5-4 with TRBJ2-7; a weak D match, TRBD1 (5 bases). The CDR3 runs 13 residues. The V gene's germline CDR1 is SGHNT and CDR2 YYREEE (reference sequence). The ends were cut back, 4 bases at V and 1 base at J, with 9 bases in the middle. CDR3 nucleotide sequence: TGTGCCAGCAGCCCAAGGGGATCCTACGAGCAGTACTTC. It yields the protein CASSPRGSYEQYF.

The chain joins TRBV2 to TRBJ2-2, with 9 bases aligning to TRBD1. The CDR3 extends over 14 amino acids. Germline loops: CDR1 SNHLY, CDR2 FYNNEI. The trim removed 5 bases at V and 6 bases at J, leaving 4 bases unmatched. This CDR3 reads CASSRDRDAGELFF. CDR3 bases: TGTGCCAGCAGTAGGGACAGGGATGCCGGGGAGCTGTTTTTT.

The CDR3 sequence is CASGLMTPGQGGSGELFF. The DNA for the CDR3 is TGTGCTAGTGGTTTGATGACACCGGGACAGGGTGGATCCGGGGAGCTGTTTTTT. The J gene is TRBJ2-2, the V gene TRBV12-5; 9 positions match TRBD1. V was clipped by 2 bases and J by 6 bases; unmatched bases: 13. Germline CDR1 and CDR2: LGHNT and FRNRAP. CDR3 length equals 18 residues.

The table lists this clone with a few counts. This sequence joins TRBV9 and TRBJ1-1; D not certain. The germline gives CDR1 SGDLS, CDR2 YYNGEE. This CDR3 spans 12 amino acids. Trimming removed 7 bases at V and 5 bases at J, with 12 bases between. CDR3 amino acids: CASGNPGTEAFF. In DNA form, the CDR3 reads TGTGCCAGCGGAAACCCGGGGACTGAAGCTTTCTTT.

The chain couples TRBV4-3 to TRBJ2-6; D perhaps matches TRBD1 (5 bases). V was trimmed by 3 bases and J by 0 bases, leaving 9 bases between them. CDR3 length: 16 amino acids. The germline V gene encodes CDR1 LGHNA and CDR2 YSLEER. CDR3 in amino acids: CASSHDRDSGANVLTF. The CDR3, as DNA: TGCGCCAGCAGCCATGACAGAGACTCTGGGGCCAACGTCCTGACTTTC.

The chain employs TRBV5-1 and TRBJ1-4, with D possibly being TRBD1 (6 bases). The CDR3 contains 18 residues. V lost 1 base and J 0 bases, leaving 16 bases between the germline ends. CDR1 is SGHRS, CDR2 YFSETQ, per germline. The CDR3: CASSLTTGFPATNEKLFF. The CDR3 DNA reads TGCGCCAGCAGCTTGACAACAGGGTTCCCTGCAACTAATGAAAAACTGTTTTTT.

The V and J genes are TRBV20-1 and TRBJ2-3, with TRBD2 matching over 7 bases. The ends lost 3 bases at V and 5 bases at J; junction bases unmatched: 14. Germline CDR1 is DFQATT and CDR2 is SNEGSKA (reference sequence). The CDR3 sequence is 16 residues long. CDR3 in amino acids: CSASDSTSTGGDTQYF. The CDR3 coding sequence is TGCAGTGCTAGTGACTCCACTTCAACGGGGGGAGATACGCAGTATTTT.

CDR3 region: CASGDRENQPQHF. The CDR3 bases are TGTGCCAGCGGGGACAGGGAGAATCAGCCCCAGCATTTT. This sequence joins TRBV25-1 and TRBJ1-5, with 9 bases lining up with TRBD1. Unmatched junction bases numbered 3, after V lost 8 bases and J lost 4 bases. The CDR3 is made up of 13 amino acids. CDR1 MGHDK and CDR2 SYGVNS come from the germline V gene.

This CDR3 is CASSSPSGTGGQPQHF. The CDR3 bases are TGTGCCAGCAGTTCCCCATCCGGGACAGGCGGGCAGCCCCAGCATTTT. The gene calls are TRBV28 and TRBJ1-5, with 8 bases matching TRBD1. Per germline, CDR1 MDHEN and CDR2 SYDVKM. The V segment lost 4 bases and the J segment 7 bases; nucleotides outside the gene matches: 12. CDR3 size: 16 residues.

The chain links TRBV30 to TRBJ2-6; no clear D. V lost 4 bases, J lost 0 bases, and 4 bases lay in between. This CDR3 region has 13 residues. Germline V lookup: CDR1 GTSNPN, CDR2 SVGIG (reference sequence). CDR3 region: CAWTSSGANVLTF. Written as DNA, the CDR3 is TGTGCCTGGACTAGCTCTGGGGCCAACGTCCTGACTTTC.

The V and J genes are TRBV29-1 and TRBJ2-5, with D perhaps matching TRBD1 (6 bases). This CDR3 spans 14 amino acids. Germline V gene data show CDR1 as SQVTM and CDR2 as ANQGSEA. V was clipped by 6 bases and J by 5 bases, with 19 bases between them. DNA of the CDR3: TGCAGCGTACCACCTCTGACAGGCGTGGAGACCCAGTACTTC. It translates to CSVPPLTGVETQYF.

This sequence joins TRBV5-1 and TRBJ2-7, with 11 bases fitting TRBD2. The CDR3 loop spans 14 amino acids. The J segment lost 6 bases and the V segment lost 4 bases, leaving 6 bases of the junction unmatched. The germline gives CDR1 SGHRS, CDR2 YFSETQ. The CDR3 sequence is CASSATSGEGEQYF. DNA of the CDR3: TGCGCCAGCAGCGCGACTAGCGGGGAGGGCGAGCAGTACTTC.